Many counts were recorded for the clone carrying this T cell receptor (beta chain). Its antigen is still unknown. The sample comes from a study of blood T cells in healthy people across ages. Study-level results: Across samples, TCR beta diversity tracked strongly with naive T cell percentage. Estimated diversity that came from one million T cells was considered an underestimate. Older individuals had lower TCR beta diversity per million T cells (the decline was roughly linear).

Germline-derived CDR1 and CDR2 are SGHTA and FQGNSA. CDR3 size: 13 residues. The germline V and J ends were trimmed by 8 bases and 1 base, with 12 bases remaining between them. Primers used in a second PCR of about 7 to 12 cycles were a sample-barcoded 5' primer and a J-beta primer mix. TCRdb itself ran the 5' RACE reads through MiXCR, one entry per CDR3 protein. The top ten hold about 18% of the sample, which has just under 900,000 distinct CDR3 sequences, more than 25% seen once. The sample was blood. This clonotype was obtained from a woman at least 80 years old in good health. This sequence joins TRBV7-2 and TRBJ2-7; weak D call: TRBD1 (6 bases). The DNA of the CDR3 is TGTGCCAGCCGTTACGGACAGTCCTACGAGCAGTACTTC. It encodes CASRYGQSYEQYF.